The 2 T cell receptor beta chains given below trace back to one sample, sequenced in a study of blood T cell repertoires in COVID-19. Sequenced by immunoSEQ multiplex PCR; TCRdb stores in-frame clones only, minus some. The sample has nearly 50,000 clones, 86% seen once. The sample consisted of peripheral blood. These receptors all come from a woman aged 55-69 years with acute or convalescent COVID-19.

The genes are TRBV12-3 or TRBV12-4 and TRBJ1-2; D uncertain. The CDR3 totals 12 residues. Trimming stripped 4 bases from V and 4 bases from J, with 7 bases between. The CDR3 nucleotides read TGTGCCAGCAGTTGGGCAGGCTATGGCTACACCTTC. It specifies CASSWAGYGYTF.

This clone was seen more than once but under ten times. The V gene is TRBV20-1, the J gene TRBJ1-1; 7 positions agree with TRBD1. Unmatched junction bases numbered 2, after V lost 3 bases and J lost 1 base. Germline-derived CDR1 and CDR2 are DFQATT and SNEGSKA (reference sequence). The length of the CDR3 is 13 residues. Here the CDR3 DNA reads TGCAGTGCTAGTTGGGACAGGAACACTGAAGCTTTCTTT. This gives the protein CSASWDRNTEAFF.